This record covers a single T cell receptor (beta chain). It lacks a known antigen. A read error may produce the germline difference seen at one junction end. This sample is part of a study of blood T cells in healthy people across ages (dated by TCRdb to the mid-2010s). Some background on the complete study: Template switching captured roughly one uniquely barcoded TCR beta cDNA molecule per two T cells in model experiments. To track age-related changes in TCR beta repertoire diversity, the study relied on deep sequencing normalized with unique cDNA molecular identifiers. Donors were grouped into four age groups: young (average approximately 15 years), middle-aged (under 40), aged (approximately 58) and long-lived (about 89). Two additional independent replicas of 1 million unique cDNA reads from the same blood draw were analyzed for two donors (one aged 18 to 30 and one aged 80 or older). Donors of different ages were randomly distributed across sequencing lanes to avoid experimental bias.

Donors were 40 or so systemically healthy Caucasian individuals from Russia aged 6 to 90 years. Each donor gave about 11 milliliters of peripheral blood, drawn into EDTA-treated Vacutainer tubes. Ficoll-Paque density-gradient centrifugation was used to isolate PBMCs, with at least 7 million per sample. Total RNA was extracted from PBMCs with Trizol reagent, with at least 6 micrograms obtained per sample. The percentages of naive CD45RAhigh/CD27high T cells were determined by flow cytometry on a PBMC aliquot from every donor. Study-level results and caveats: There was a strong correlation between observed TCR beta diversity and the percentage of naive T cells measured by flow cytometry. Conclusive comparison of naive and antigen-experienced compartments was prevented by the profiling of bulk unsorted PBMCs. The long-lived group showed more naive CD4+ T cells, fewer expanded clones and increased TCR diversity than the aged group, suggesting age selection. The CMV infection status of donors was not known, potentially confounding age-related changes in expanded clonotypes. As age increased, observed TCR beta diversity per million T cells dropped in a roughly linear way, and a significant reduction was already evident by age roughly 40. Estimates of total diversity based on one million sequenced T cells were regarded as lower bounds and as underestimates.

Library creation used 5' RACE. For sequencing, an Illumina HiSeq 2500 was employed. A second PCR of roughly 7 to 11 cycles was performed with a sample-barcoded 5' primer and a J-beta primer mix. A unique molecular identifier was introduced onto each TCR beta cDNA molecule by a template-switch 5' adaptor carrying 12 random nucleotides. Each sample yielded at least 3 million CDR3-containing paired-end reads. All of the RNA was converted into first-strand cDNA using the Mint cDNA synthesis kit, with a TRBC-specific oligonucleotide serving as the primer. After uracil-DNA glycosylase treatment, a first 18-cycle PCR used universal primers M1SS and BC2_uni_R on all cDNA. As for the original processing: Each sample was normalized by randomly selecting 1 million high-quality reads, each carrying a distinct molecular identifier. Instead of being binned into consensus sequences, reads that shared molecular identifiers were thrown out. CDR3 identification, clonotype clustering and error correction used MiTCR with a Q25 quality threshold and the strictest error-elimination algorithm. A nonparametric unseen species model using Euler transformation provided a lower-bound estimate of total TCR beta diversity. TCRdb trimmed the raw reads at Q25, called clones with MiXCR and kept productive beta chains. Each entry merges the rows of one CDR3 protein and shows their most common DNA and genes. The V and J calls reflect TCRdb's pipeline rather than the authors' work. The sample data list over 1,200,000 distinct CDR3 sequences, and roughly 59% of these were observed just once. 5.5% to 8% of the sample is taken by the ten largest.

The CDR3 runs 14 amino acids, cysteine and phenylalanine included. Only the CDR3 DNA stays, 42 bases, in frame from base 1. The chain is made from TRBV12-3 or TRBV12-4 and TRBJ2-2; a tentative D match to TRBD1 spans 5 bases. This clonotype originated in a man younger than 30 in good health. Sequencing was carried out using blood. The CDR3 reads as follows: CTSSFQGNTGELFF. DNA sequence: TGTACCAGCAGTTTTCAGGGAAACACCGGGGAGCTGTTTTTT.